The clone carrying this T cell receptor (beta chain) was recorded at least ten times. Its antigen is unidentified. This specimen belongs to a study of T cell repertoires in cytomegalovirus infection. Study as a whole: An indication of both CMV infection and matching HLA type came from public TCR beta signatures. Study-level points and caveats: Cumulative frequency of public TCR beta families picked out carriers of CMV plus the relevant HLA.

J lost 4 bases, V lost 3 bases, and 11 bases had no gene match. The germline V gene has CDR1 SGHTA and CDR2 FQGNSA. The CDR3 contains 17 residues. TCRdb ran MiXCR on the reads and lists one entry per CDR3 protein. The table records roughly 130,000 distinct CDR3 sequences, 7% to 10% of them present only once. This rearrangement joins TRBV7-2 to TRBJ1-3, with 8 bases that match TRBD1. This clonotype originated in a human donor in good health (CMV status not recorded). Some clones in this sample may be carry-over from other donors' samples. Sequencing was done on a sample of PBMCs. The CDR3 spells CASSFSSGGAGGNTIYF. The CDR3 bases are TGTGCCAGCAGCTTTTCCTCAGGGGGCGCCGGGGGAAACACCATATATTTT.